The clone carrying this T cell receptor beta chain has at least ten counts. The antigen remains unidentified. V trimming: 2 bases; J trimming: 5 bases; junction bases outside the gene matches: 5. Germline CDR1 reads DFQATT; CDR2 reads SNEGSKA (reference sequence). The CDR3 is 14 residues long. Time point specified: persistent/refractory GD, antithyroid drugs over 5 years with positive TRAb. PBMCs provided the RNA from which the TCR library was made. This entry belongs to a study of regulatory T cells in long-lasting Graves disease. Overall study: Positivity for TSH receptor antibodies plus over 5 years of antithyroid drugs meant persistent Graves' disease.

Relying on iRepertoire HTBI primers and Arm-PCR of CDR3 regions, the team built TCR beta libraries. TCRdb redid the calling of the multiplex PCR reads with MiXCR, one entry per CDR3 protein. The table includes 310,000 or so distinct CDR3 sequences, 20% to 25% detected once. Overall study results and limits: Persistent cases favored TRBV28, TRBJ1-2 and TRBJ2-5.

This sequence was found in a female donor with Graves disease. This sample comprised peripheral blood mononuclear cells (PBMCs), obtained when the disease was refractory, from a patient treated with antithyroid drugs. The chain is built from TRBV20-1 and TRBJ1-4, with TRBD1 matching 7 bases. DNA for the CDR3: TGCAGTGCTAGATCCGACAGGGAGAATGAAAAACTGTTTTTT. Its protein product is CSARSDRENEKLFF.